This paragraph reports one TCR beta chain. The data originate from a study of blood T cell repertoires in COVID-19. About the study: The study drew acute and convalescent COVID-19 samples from the United States, Italy and Spain. The analysed material was cDNA or gDNA that came from T cells, B-cell-depleted T cells, or PBMCs.

Per the original data handling: Amplification from reference gene primers served as the basis for estimated nucleated cell counts. TCRdb keeps only in-frame clones here, not all; method: immunoSEQ multiplex PCR. V and J calls plus clone size are reproduced from that table; the DNA served to infer D and trimming. The sample consists of 150,000 to 200,000 clones, 75% to 85% of them appearing once. This CDR3 region has 13 residues. Looked up from germline, CDR1 is SGHAT and CDR2 is FQNNGV. V was trimmed by 5 bases and J by 7 bases, leaving 9 bases between them. Sequenced material: peripheral blood. The receptor was isolated from a man in his 60s with acute or convalescent COVID-19. This chain uses TRBV11-2 with TRBJ1-6, with TRBD1 as a possible D gene (6 bases). CDR3 sequence reads: CASSTGLNSPLHF. The CDR3 DNA reads TGTGCCAGCAGCACAGGGTTAAATTCACCCCTCCACTTT.